What follows are 24 T cell receptor beta chains derived from one specimen sequenced in a study of cytomegalovirus exposure and HLA in healthy donors (dated by TCRdb to 2016 to 2017). Receptor amplification or capture employed the immunoSEQ multiplex PCR assay. For the multiplex PCR, a mixture combining 60 forward primers for TCR Vbeta segments and 13 reverse primers for TCR Jbeta segments was used. As stored in TCRdb, this immuneACCESS dataset retains in-frame rearrangements with V and J assigned. A fraction of the clones does not appear; measured against another copy, unresolved V genes explain less than half of the discrepancy, and the remainder lacks a known reason. Counted in this sample were some 77,000 clones; 80% of them appeared once. The ten largest clones take up about a third of the sample. What was sequenced was PBMCs. Receptor source: a man in his forties or fifties in good health and CMV-seropositive.

This clone was recorded a few times. The chain couples TRBV7-8 to TRBJ1-2; 7 nucleotides align to TRBD1. Unmatched junction bases numbered 5, after V lost 5 bases and J lost 5 bases. The CDR3 covers 13 residues. CDR1 and CDR2 from the germline V gene are SGHVS and FQNEAQ. The CDR3 here is CASSPRTGYGYTF. CDR3 in DNA: TGTGCCAGCAGCCCCCGGACAGGTTATGGCTACACCTTC. Filled out from reference TRBV7-8 and TRBJ1-2, the complete variable domain reads GAGVSQSPRYKVAKRGQDVALRCDPISGHVSLFWYQQALGQGPEFLTYFQNEAQLDKSGLPSDRFFAERPEGSVSTLKIQRTQQEDSAVYLCASSPRTGYGYTFGSGTRLTVV.

The rearrangement uses TRBV29-1 and TRBJ2-2; TRBD1 matches 9 bases. The CDR3 contains 14 residues. Trimming removed 4 bases from V and 3 bases from J; junction bases left unmatched: 3. The germline CDR1 and CDR2 sequences are SQVTM and ANQGSEA. The CDR3 protein is CSVAGTGHTGELFF. For the CDR3, the DNA is TGCAGCGTTGCCGGGACAGGGCACACCGGGGAGCTGTTTTTT.

V is TRBV28 and J is TRBJ2-7; 9 bases fit TRBD2. The trim removed 2 bases at V and 5 bases at J, leaving 13 bases unmatched. CDR3 size: 17 residues. The germline gives CDR1 MDHEN, CDR2 SYDVKM. The CDR3 is CASSLPRRLAGVHEQYF. The DNA for the CDR3 is TGTGCCAGCAGTTTACCCCGCCGATTAGCGGGAGTACACGAGCAGTACTTC.

The genes are TRBV29-1 and TRBJ1-1; tentatively, D is TRBD1 (5 bases). The length of the CDR3 is 15 residues. Germline CDR1 SQVTM, CDR2 ANQGSEA. Trimming took off 0 bases at V and 3 bases at J, with 14 bases between the two ends. CDR3 protein: CSVEDREGRHTEAFF. CDR3 nucleotide sequence: TGCAGCGTTGAAGATCGGGAGGGACGGCACACTGAAGCTTTCTTT.

V is TRBV11-3 and J is TRBJ2-3; a weak D match, TRBD2 (5 bases). Trimming took 1 base from V and 0 from J, leaving 17 bases between them. The germline gives CDR1 SGHNT, CDR2 YENEEA. The CDR3 runs 18 residues. In nucleotides, the CDR3 is TGTGCCAGCAGCTTAGGGGTGTGGCGGGCCTTAAGCACAGATACGCAGTATTTT. Its translation is CASSLGVWRALSTDTQYF.

The rearrangement uses TRBV4-1 and TRBJ2-5, with D perhaps matching TRBD2 (6 bases). The J call may be in error: the DNA end matches TRBJ2-7 better. Germline-derived CDR1 and CDR2 are MGHRA and YSYEKL. CDR3 length: 16 amino acids. The CDR3 here is CASSRPGGGISYEQYF. The CDR3 DNA is TGCGCCAGCAGCCGGCCCGGAGGAGGGATCTCCTACGAGCAGTACTTC.

The chain recombines TRBV19 with TRBJ2-5; 8 nucleotides agree with TRBD1. The CDR3 loop spans 15 amino acids. Germline V gene lookup returns CDR1 LNHDA and CDR2 SQIVND (reference sequence). Trimming removed 2 bases from V and 2 bases from J; junction bases left unmatched: 4. The CDR3 DNA follows: TGTGCCAGTAGTATACCGGGACAGGCTCAAGAGACCCAGTACTTC. It is translated as CASSIPGQAQETQYF.

The chain combines TRBV6-5 with TRBJ2-1; TRBD2 agrees at 10 bases. V shed 6 bases and J 7 bases; nucleotides not matched to a gene: 9. The germline gives CDR1 MNHEY, CDR2 SVGAGI. The CDR3 has 15 amino acids. CDR3 amino acids: CASSPPAGGENEQFF. In nucleotides, the CDR3 is TGTGCCAGCAGCCCACCAGCGGGAGGGGAGAATGAGCAGTTCTTC.

The chain has TRBV27 and TRBJ2-3; TRBD2 aligns across 8 bases. CDR3 length: 16 residues. V was pared by 5 bases and J by 5 bases, with 12 bases of the junction left unmatched. Germline V gives CDR1 MNHEY, CDR2 SMNVEV (reference sequence). The CDR3 DNA follows: TGTGCCAGCAGTCACCTAGGACTAGCTTCGTTAGATACGCAGTATTTT. Its translation is CASSHLGLASLDTQYF.

The rearrangement links TRBV9 to TRBJ2-5, with TRBD1 as a possible D gene (7 bases). Germline V gene sequence: CDR1 SGDLS, CDR2 YYNGEE. The CDR3 totals 16 residues. Deletions cut 4 bases from V and 1 base from J, with 17 bases between. CDR3 amino acids: CASSTTSGGLQETQYF. In DNA form, the CDR3 reads TGTGCCAGCAGCACGACTTCAGGGGGACTCCAAGAGACCCAGTACTTC.

The chain is built from TRBV4-2 and TRBJ1-2; TRBD1 is a possible D gene (6 bases). CDR3 length: 14 residues. V lost 3 bases and J 7 bases, leaving 15 bases between the germline ends. CDR1 is LGHNA, CDR2 YNFKEQ, per germline. As DNA, the CDR3 is TGTGCCAGCAGCCAGAGGACAGCCCAACTTGGCTACACCTTC. Protein sequence: CASSQRTAQLGYTF.

The chain has TRBV27 and TRBJ2-1; 7 bases line up with TRBD2. This CDR3 comprises 16 residues. V lost 1 base, J lost 1 base, and 4 bases stayed unmatched. CDR1 is MNHEY, CDR2 SMNVEV, per germline (reference sequence). The DNA of the CDR3 is TGTGCCAGCAGTTTATACCCTAGCGGTTCCTACAATGAGCAGTTCTTC. Encoded protein: CASSLYPSGSYNEQFF.

The chain uses TRBV5-1 and TRBJ2-3, with 10 bases fitting TRBD2. The CDR3 length is 18 residues. Germline CDR1 and CDR2: SGHRS and YFSETQ. The V segment lost 0 bases and the J segment 1 base; nucleotides outside the gene matches: 8. CDR3 protein: CASSLEARLAGGTDTQYF. For the CDR3, the DNA is TGCGCCAGCAGCTTGGAAGCTCGTCTAGCGGGGGGCACAGATACGCAGTATTTT.

This clone was seen once. The J gene is TRBJ2-5, the V gene TRBV14; maybe TRBD2 (6 bases). V gave up 4 bases and J gave up 2 bases, with 14 bases separating them. This CDR3 has 15 residues. CDR1 is SGHDN and CDR2 is FVKESK in the germline V gene. The DNA of the CDR3 is TGTGCCAGCAGCCGCAGATGGGGGGAGCAAGAGACCCAGTACTTC. This translates into CASSRRWGEQETQYF.

This clone has only a few counts. V gene TRBV30 combines with J gene TRBJ2-3; 8 bases align to TRBD1. With V trimmed by 8 bases and J by 6 bases, 22 bases remained unmatched. The CDR3 sequence is 17 residues long. From germline, CDR1 is GTSNPN and CDR2 SVGIG (reference sequence). This CDR3 is CAHSSGSGGAFFDTQYF. In DNA, the CDR3 is TGTGCCCACTCCTCCGGGTCAGGGGGCGCTTTTTTCGATACGCAGTATTTT. The full variable domain, rest sourced from reference TRBV30 and TRBJ2-3, is SQTIHQWPATLVQPVGSPLSLECTVEGTSNPNLYWYRQAAGRGLQLLFYSVGIGQISSEVPQNLSASRPQDRQFILSSKKLLLSDSGFYLCAHSSGSGGAFFDTQYFGPGTRLTVL.

The chain carries TRBV15 and TRBJ2-5, with 7 bases that match TRBD1. The better agreement between TRBJ2-7 and the DNA end casts doubt on the J call. CDR3 length: 15 amino acids. Germline CDR1 and CDR2: LNHNV and YYDKDF (reference sequence). This chain's CDR3 is CATSPDRAYSYEQYF. The CDR3 bases are TGTGCCACCAGTCCCGACAGGGCATACTCCTACGAGCAGTACTTC.

V usage is TRBV2 and J usage is TRBJ2-5, with 13 bases matching TRBD2. After removal of 4 bases from V and 5 bases from J, the junction contained 4 bases not matched to a gene. This CDR3 spans 15 amino acids. Germline CDR1 SNHLY, CDR2 FYNNEI. CDR3 amino acids: CASSGTSGRGETQYF. The CDR3 bases are TGTGCCAGCAGTGGAACTAGCGGGAGGGGGGAGACCCAGTACTTC. The whole variable domain, remainder taken from reference TRBV2 and TRBJ2-5, is EPEVTQTPSHQVTQMGQEVILRCVPISNHLYFYWYRQILGQKVEFLVSFYNNEISEKSEIFDDQFSVERPDGSNFTLKIRSTKLEDSAMYFCASSGTSGRGETQYFGPGTRLLVL.

The chain employs TRBV30 and TRBJ2-3; the D gene is possibly TRBD2 (5 bases). The CDR3 spans 14 residues. Trimming shortened V by 4 bases and J by 2 bases, and 13 bases separated the two germline ends. Germline V gene data show CDR1 as GTSNPN and CDR2 as SVGIG (reference sequence). The CDR3 DNA sequence: TGTGCCTGGATACCGGGATTATCCACAGATACGCAGTATTTT. Encoded protein: CAWIPGLSTDTQYF.

This clone has only a few counts. The rearrangement joins TRBV7-2 to TRBJ2-7; D possibly corresponds to TRBD2 (6 bases). The germline CDR1 and CDR2 sequences are SGHTA and FQGNSA. With 1 base removed from V and 1 base from J, the gap between germline ends came to 8 bases. The CDR3 consists of 14 residues. CDR3 sequence: CASSLVAGSYEQYF. For the CDR3, the DNA is TGTGCCAGCAGCTTAGTCGCGGGATCCTACGAGCAGTACTTC.

The chain is built from TRBV7-9 and TRBJ2-7, with 10 nucleotides matching TRBD1. The V gene's germline CDR1 is SEHNR and CDR2 FQNEAQ (reference sequence). Trimming cost V 5 bases and J 1 base; bases outside gene matches: 11. CDR3 length: 17 residues. This chain's CDR3 is CASSQDPRDRGSYEQYF. The CDR3 coding sequence is TGTGCCAGCAGCCAAGACCCCCGGGACAGGGGATCCTACGAGCAGTACTTC. The whole variable domain, filled in from reference TRBV7-9 and TRBJ2-7, reads DTGVSQNPRHKITKRGQNVTFRCDPISEHNRLYWYRQTLGQGPEFLTYFQNEAQLEKSRLLSDRFSAERPKGSFSTLEIQRTEQGDSAMYLCASSQDPRDRGSYEQYFGPGTRLTVT.

The count of this clone is one. This chain uses TRBV7-2 with TRBJ1-1; D possibly corresponds to TRBD1 (6 bases). CDR1 is SGHTA, CDR2 FQGNSA, per germline. CDR3 length: 16 residues. Between the trimmed V and J ends, which lost 5 bases and 0 bases, there was a span of 16 bases. CDR3 sequence (DNA): TGTGCCAGCAGCCCCAACCTCCAGGGGATGAACACTGAAGCTTTCTTT. As protein: CASSPNLQGMNTEAFF. Filled out from reference TRBV7-2 and TRBJ1-1, the complete variable domain reads GAGVSQSPSNKVTEKGKDVELRCDPISGHTALYWYRQSLGQGLEFLIYFQGNSAPDKSGLPSDRFSAERTGGSVSTLTIQRTQQEDSAVYLCASSPNLQGMNTEAFFGQGTRLTVV.

The V call is TRBV2, the J call TRBJ2-1; 8 nucleotides agree with TRBD2. V gave up 6 bases and J gave up 8 bases; unmatched junction bases: 15. Germline V gene lookup returns CDR1 SNHLY and CDR2 FYNNEI. CDR3 length equals 16 residues. CDR3 region: CASSGVGTSFLDEQFF. CDR3 bases: TGTGCCAGCAGCGGTGTGGGGACTAGTTTTTTGGATGAGCAGTTCTTC.

The rearrangement joins TRBV2 to TRBJ1-1; the D gene is possibly TRBD1 (6 bases). Trimming removed 6 bases at V and 4 bases at J, with 15 bases between. Germline V gene sequence: CDR1 SNHLY, CDR2 FYNNEI. CDR3 length: 14 residues. CDR3 sequence (DNA): TGTGCCAGCAGGTACAGGGAGGGCGGCACTGAAGCTTTCTTT. Translating it yields CASRYREGGTEAFF.

The table lists this clone with a count of one. This chain joins TRBV5-1 and TRBJ1-3; 7 bases match TRBD1. Per germline, CDR1 SGHRS and CDR2 YFSETQ. The CDR3 runs 17 residues. The ends lost 3 bases at V and 0 bases at J; junction bases unmatched: 9. The chain's CDR3 is CASSSNLGGLSGNTIYF. The CDR3 DNA follows: TGCGCCAGCAGCTCAAACCTAGGGGGCCTCTCTGGAAACACCATATATTTT.